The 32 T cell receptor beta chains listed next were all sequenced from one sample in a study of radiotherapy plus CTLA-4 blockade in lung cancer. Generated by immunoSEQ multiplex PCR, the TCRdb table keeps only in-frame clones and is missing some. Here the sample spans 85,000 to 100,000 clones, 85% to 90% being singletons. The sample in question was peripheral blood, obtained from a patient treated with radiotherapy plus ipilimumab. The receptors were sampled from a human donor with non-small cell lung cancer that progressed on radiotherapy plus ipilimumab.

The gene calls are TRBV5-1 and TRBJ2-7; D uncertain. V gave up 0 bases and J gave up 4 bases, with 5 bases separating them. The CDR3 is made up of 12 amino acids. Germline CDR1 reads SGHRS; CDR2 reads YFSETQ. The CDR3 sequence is CASSLEGYEQYF. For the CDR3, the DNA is TGCGCCAGCAGCTTGGAGGGTTACGAGCAGTACTTC.

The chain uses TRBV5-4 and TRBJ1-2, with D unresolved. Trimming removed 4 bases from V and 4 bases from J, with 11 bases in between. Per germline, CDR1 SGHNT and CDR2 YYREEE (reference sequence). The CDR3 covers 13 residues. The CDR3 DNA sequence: TGTGCCAGCAGCACGGACGGCCCCTATGGCTACACCTTC. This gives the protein CASSTDGPYGYTF. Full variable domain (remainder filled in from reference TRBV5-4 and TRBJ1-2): ETGVTQSPTHLIKTRGQQVTLRCSSQSGHNTVSWYQQALGQGPQFIFQYYREEENGRGNFPPRFSGLQFPNYSSELNVNALELDDSALYLCASSTDGPYGYTFGSGTRLTVV.

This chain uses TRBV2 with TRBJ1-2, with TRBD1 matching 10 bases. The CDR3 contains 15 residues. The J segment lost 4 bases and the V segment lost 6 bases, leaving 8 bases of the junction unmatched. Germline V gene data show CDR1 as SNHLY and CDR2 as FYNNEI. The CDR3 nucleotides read TGTGCCAGCAGATGGGACAGGGGAGTATCCTATGGCTACACCTTC. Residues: CASRWDRGVSYGYTF.

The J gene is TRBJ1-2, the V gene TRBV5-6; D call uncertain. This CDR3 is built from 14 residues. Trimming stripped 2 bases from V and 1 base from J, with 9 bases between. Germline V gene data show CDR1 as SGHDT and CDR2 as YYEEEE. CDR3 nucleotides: TGTGCCAGCAGCTTTGGAGGGAATAACTATGGCTACACCTTC. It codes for CASSFGGNNYGYTF.

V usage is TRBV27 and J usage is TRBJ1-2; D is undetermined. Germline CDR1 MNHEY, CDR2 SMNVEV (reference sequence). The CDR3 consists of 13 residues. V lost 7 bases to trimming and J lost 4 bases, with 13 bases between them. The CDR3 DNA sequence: TGTGCCAGCACGGAAAACCCCTTCTATGGCTACACCTTC. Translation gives CASTENPFYGYTF.

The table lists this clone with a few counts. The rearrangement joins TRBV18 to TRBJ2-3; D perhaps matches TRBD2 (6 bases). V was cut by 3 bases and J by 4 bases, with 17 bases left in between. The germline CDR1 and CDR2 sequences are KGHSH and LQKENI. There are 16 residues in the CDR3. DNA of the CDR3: TGTGCCAGCTCACCTCCAGACAAGGGAGGTCCAGATACGCAGTATTTT. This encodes CASSPPDKGGPDTQYF.

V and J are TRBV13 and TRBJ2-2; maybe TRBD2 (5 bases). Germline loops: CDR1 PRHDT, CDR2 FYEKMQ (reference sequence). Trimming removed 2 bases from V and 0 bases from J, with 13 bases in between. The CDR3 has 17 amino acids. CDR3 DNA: TGTGCCAGCAGCTTATCTAAGAGCGGCGCGAACACCGGGGAGCTGTTTTTT. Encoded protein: CASSLSKSGANTGELFF.

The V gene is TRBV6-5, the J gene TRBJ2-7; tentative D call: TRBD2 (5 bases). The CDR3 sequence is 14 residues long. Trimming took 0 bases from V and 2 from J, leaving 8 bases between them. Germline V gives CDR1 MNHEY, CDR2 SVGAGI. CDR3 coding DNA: TGTGCCAGCAGTTACTCGAGGGTAACCTACGAGCAGTACTTC. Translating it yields CASSYSRVTYEQYF.

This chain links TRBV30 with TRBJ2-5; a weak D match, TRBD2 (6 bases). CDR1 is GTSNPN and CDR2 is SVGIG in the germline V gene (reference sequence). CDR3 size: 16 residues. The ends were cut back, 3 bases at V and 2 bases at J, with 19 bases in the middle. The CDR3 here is CAWSLLGLATQETQYF. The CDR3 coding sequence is TGTGCCTGGAGCCTTCTGGGGCTAGCGACGCAAGAGACCCAGTACTTC.

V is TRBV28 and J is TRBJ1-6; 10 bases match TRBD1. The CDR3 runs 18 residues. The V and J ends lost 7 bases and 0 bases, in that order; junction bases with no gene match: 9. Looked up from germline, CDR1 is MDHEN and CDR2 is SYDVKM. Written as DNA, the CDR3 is TGTGCCAGCATTGAGGGACAGGGGATTATCTCCTATAATTCACCCCTCCACTTT. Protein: CASIEGQGIISYNSPLHF.

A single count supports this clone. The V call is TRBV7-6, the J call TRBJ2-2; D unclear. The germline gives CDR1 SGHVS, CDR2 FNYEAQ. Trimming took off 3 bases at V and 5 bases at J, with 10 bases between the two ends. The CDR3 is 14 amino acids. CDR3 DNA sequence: TGTGCCAGCAGCTTGCAAGCAGGAACCGGGGAGCTGTTTTTT. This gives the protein CASSLQAGTGELFF.

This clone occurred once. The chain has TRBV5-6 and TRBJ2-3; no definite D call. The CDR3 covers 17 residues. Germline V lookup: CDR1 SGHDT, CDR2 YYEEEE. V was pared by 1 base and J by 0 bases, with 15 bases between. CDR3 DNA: TGTGCCAGCAGCTTGCTTCCGGACGGAAGTAGCACAGATACGCAGTATTTT. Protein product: CASSLLPDGSSTDTQYF.

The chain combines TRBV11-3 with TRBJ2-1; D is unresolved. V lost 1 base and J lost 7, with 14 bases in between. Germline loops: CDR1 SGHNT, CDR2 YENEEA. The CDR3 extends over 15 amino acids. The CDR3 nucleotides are TGTGCCAGCAGCTTAGGAATCGGCCTGGGGAATGAGCAGTTCTTC. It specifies CASSLGIGLGNEQFF.

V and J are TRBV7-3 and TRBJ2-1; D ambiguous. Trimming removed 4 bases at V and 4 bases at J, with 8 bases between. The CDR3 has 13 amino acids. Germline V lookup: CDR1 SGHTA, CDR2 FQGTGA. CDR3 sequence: CASSYGVYNEQFF. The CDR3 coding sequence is TGTGCCAGCAGCTACGGCGTATACAATGAGCAGTTCTTC. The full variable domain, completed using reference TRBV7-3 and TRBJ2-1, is GAGVSQTPSNKVTEKGKYVELRCDPISGHTALYWYRQSLGQGPEFLIYFQGTGAADDSGLPNDRFFAVRPEGSVSTLKIQRTERGDSAVYLCASSYGVYNEQFFGPGTRLTVL.

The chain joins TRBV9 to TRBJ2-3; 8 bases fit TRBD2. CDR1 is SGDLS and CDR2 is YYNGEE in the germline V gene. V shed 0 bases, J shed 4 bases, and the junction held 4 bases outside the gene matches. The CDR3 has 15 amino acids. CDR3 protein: CASSVAAGGPDTQYF. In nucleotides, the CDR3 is TGTGCCAGCAGCGTAGCGGCGGGAGGCCCAGATACGCAGTATTTT.

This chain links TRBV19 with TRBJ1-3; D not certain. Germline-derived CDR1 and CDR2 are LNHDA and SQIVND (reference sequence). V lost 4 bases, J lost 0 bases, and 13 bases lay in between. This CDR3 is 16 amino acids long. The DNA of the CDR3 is TGTGCCAGTAGTAGGCTACCCCCCTCCTCTGGAAACACCATATATTTT. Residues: CASSRLPPSSGNTIYF.

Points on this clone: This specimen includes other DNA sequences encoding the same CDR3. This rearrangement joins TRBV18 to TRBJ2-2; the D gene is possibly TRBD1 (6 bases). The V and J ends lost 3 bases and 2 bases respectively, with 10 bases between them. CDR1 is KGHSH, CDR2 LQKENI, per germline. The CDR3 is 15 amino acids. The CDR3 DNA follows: TGTGCCAGCTCACCGGGACAAACTAACACCGGGGAGCTGTTTTTT. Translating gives CASSPGQTNTGELFF.

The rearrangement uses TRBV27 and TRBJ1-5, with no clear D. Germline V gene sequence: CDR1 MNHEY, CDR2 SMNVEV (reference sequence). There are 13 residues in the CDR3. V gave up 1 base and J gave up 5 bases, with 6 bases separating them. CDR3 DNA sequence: TGTGCCAGCAGTTTATTAGCGGATCAGCCCCAGCATTTT. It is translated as CASSLLADQPQHF.

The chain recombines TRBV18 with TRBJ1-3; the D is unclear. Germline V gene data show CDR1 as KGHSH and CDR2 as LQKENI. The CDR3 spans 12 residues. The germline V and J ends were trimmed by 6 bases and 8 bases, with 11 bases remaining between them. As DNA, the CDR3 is TGTGCCAGCTCGAGACCCGGGGACACCATATATTTT. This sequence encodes CASSRPGDTIYF.

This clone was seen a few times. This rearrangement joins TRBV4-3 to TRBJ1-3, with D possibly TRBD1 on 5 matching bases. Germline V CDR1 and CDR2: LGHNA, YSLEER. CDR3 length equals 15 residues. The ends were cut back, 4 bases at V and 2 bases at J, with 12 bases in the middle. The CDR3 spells CASSRDQGAGNTIYF. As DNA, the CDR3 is TGCGCCAGCAGCCGGGATCAAGGGGCTGGAAACACCATATATTTT.

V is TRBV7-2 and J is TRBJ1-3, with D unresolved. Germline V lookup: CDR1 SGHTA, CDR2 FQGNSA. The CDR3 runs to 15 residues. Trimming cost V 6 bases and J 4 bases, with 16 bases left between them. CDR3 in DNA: TGTGCCAGCAGTTTGAGTGGAACGGAAGGAAACACCATATATTTT. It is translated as CASSLSGTEGNTIYF.

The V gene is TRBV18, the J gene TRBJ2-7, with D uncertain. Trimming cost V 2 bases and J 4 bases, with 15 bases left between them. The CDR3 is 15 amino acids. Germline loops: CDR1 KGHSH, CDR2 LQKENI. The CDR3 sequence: CASSPSFGEKYEQYF. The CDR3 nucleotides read TGTGCCAGCTCACCATCATTTGGAGAGAAGTACGAGCAGTACTTC.

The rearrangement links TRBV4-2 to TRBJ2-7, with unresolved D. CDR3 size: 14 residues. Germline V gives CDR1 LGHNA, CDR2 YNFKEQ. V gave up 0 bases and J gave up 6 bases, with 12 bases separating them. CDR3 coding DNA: TGTGCCAGCAGCCAAGACATCCTTTCAGCCGAGCAGTACTTC. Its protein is CASSQDILSAEQYF.

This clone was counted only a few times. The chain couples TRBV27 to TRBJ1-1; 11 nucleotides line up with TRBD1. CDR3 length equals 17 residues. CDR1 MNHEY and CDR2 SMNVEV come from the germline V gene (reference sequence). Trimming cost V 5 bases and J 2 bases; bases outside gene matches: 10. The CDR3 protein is CASSPWTGGAGNTEAFF. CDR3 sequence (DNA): TGTGCCAGCAGTCCCTGGACAGGGGGCGCAGGAAACACTGAAGCTTTCTTT.

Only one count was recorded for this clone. The CDR3 nucleotides read TGCGCCAGCAGCCACGGACAGAGCACAGATACGCAGTATTTT. As protein: CASSHGQSTDTQYF. The chain is built from TRBV5-1 and TRBJ2-3, with D perhaps matching TRBD1 (6 bases). The V gene's germline CDR1 is SGHRS and CDR2 YFSETQ. Trimming removed 4 bases from V and 0 bases from J, with 9 bases in between. This CDR3 is 14 amino acids long.

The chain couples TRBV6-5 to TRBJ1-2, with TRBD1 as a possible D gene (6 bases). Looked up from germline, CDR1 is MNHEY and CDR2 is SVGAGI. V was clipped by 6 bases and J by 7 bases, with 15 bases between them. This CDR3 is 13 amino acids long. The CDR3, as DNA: TGTGCCAGCAGAGACGTCCGGACAGCTGGCTACACCTTC. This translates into CASRDVRTAGYTF.

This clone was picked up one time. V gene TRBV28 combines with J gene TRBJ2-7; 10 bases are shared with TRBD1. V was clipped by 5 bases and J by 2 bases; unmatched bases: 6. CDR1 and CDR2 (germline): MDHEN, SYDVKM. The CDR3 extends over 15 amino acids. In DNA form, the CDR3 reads TGTGCCAGCAGTCCCTTTGGGACAGGGGCCTACGAGCAGTACTTC. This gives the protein CASSPFGTGAYEQYF.

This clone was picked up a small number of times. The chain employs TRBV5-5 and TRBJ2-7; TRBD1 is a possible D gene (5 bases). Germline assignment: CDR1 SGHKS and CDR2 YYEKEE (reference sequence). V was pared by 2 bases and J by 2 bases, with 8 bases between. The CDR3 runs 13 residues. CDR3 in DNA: TGTGCCAGCAGCTTACAGGATACCTACGAGCAGTACTTC. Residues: CASSLQDTYEQYF.

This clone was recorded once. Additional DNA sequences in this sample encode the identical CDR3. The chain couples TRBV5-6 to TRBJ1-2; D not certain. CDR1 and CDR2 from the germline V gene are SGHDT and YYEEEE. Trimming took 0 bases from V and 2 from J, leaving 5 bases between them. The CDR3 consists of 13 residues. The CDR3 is CASSLGGNYGYTF. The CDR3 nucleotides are TGTGCCAGCAGCTTGGGCGGGAACTATGGCTACACCTTC.

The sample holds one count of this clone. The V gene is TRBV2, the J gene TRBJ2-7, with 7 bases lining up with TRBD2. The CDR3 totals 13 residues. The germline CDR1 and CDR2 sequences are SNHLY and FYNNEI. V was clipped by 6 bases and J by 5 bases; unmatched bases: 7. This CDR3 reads CASSPMGGNEQYF. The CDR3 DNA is TGTGCCAGCAGCCCTATGGGGGGGAACGAGCAGTACTTC.

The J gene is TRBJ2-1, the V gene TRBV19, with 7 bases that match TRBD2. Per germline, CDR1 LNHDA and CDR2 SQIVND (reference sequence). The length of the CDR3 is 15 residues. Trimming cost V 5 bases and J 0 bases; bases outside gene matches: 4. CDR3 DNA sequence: TGTGCCAGTAGTGGGAAGCGGGGCTCCTACAATGAGCAGTTCTTC. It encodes CASSGKRGSYNEQFF.

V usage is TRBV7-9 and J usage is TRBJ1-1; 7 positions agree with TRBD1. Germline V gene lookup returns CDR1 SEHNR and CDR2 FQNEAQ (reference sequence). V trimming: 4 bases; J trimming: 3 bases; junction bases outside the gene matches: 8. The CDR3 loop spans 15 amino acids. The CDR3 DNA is TGTGCCAGCAGCTACGGGGACAGAGCCGACACTGAAGCTTTCTTT. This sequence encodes CASSYGDRADTEAFF.